Included here is one T cell receptor (beta chain) sequence, with context. The source of the sample is a study of blood T cell repertoires in COVID-19. Using immunoSEQ multiplex PCR, the repertoire was profiled, and TCRdb retains in-frame clones only, with some absent. The table lists around 180,000 clones, approximately 86% of them singletons. The germline V gene has CDR1 SGHVS and CDR2 FQNEAQ. The CDR3 runs 13 residues. Trimming at V came to 5 bases and at J to 8 bases, leaving 3 bases not matched to a gene. The genes are TRBV7-8 and TRBJ1-4; TRBD1 agrees at 9 bases. The TCR comes from a man older than 75 with COVID-19, enrolled during active disease. The sequenced sample was peripheral blood. CDR3 coding DNA: TGTGCCAGCAGCAGGGACAGGGACGAAAAACTGTTTTTT. Its protein product is CASSRDRDEKLFF.